A selection of T cell receptor beta chains follows, all from one sample in a study of cytomegalovirus exposure and HLA in healthy donors. Repertoires were generated with immunoSEQ multiplex PCR, while TCRdb's copy carries only in-frame clones and drops some. This sample yields around 200,000 clones, of which around 81% are seen a single time; more than 8.5% belongs to the top ten. Sequencing used PBMCs. The receptors stem from a woman aged 45-65 years in good health and CMV-seropositive. The CDR3 runs from the conserved cysteine through the conserved F or W. A D gene is named only where the DNA matches it firmly. Only part of the rows carry a size: once, few, many, or a class if the clone is expanded.

TRBV10-3,NA,few,TRBJ1-6,CAIRDSNSPLHF,TGTGCCATCAGGGACTCTAATTCACCCCTCCACTTT
TRBV7-2,NA,NA,TRBJ1-4,CASSLSGWGRPEKLFF,TGTGCCAGCAGCTTATCGGGGTGGGGTAGGCCAGAAAAACTGTTTTTT
TRBV30,NA,NA,TRBJ2-3,CAWSRLGSGNTQYF,TGTGCCTGGAGTCGGTTAGGGTCGGGAAATACGCAGTATTTT
TRBV9,TRBD2,NA,TRBJ2-5,CASTRTSGGLQETQYF,TGTGCCAGCACCCGGACTAGCGGGGGGCTTCAAGAGACCCAGTACTTC
TRBV5-4,TRBD1,NA,TRBJ1-2,CASSPGQGAFSIGYTF,TGTGCCAGCAGCCCAGGACAGGGGGCTTTCTCTATTGGCTACACCTTC
TRBV6-1,TRBD1,once,TRBJ2-1,CASRGQAEQFF,TGTGCCAGCAGAGGACAGGCCGAGCAGTTCTTC
TRBV27,TRBD1,NA,TRBJ2-7,CASSLQGAINEQYF,TGTGCCAGCAGTTTACAGGGGGCGATAAACGAGCAGTACTTC
TRBV5-4,TRBD2,NA,TRBJ2-5,CASSLGEGVQETQYF,TGTGCCAGCAGCTTGGGGGAGGGAGTACAAGAGACCCAGTACTTC
TRBV28,TRBD1,few,TRBJ2-4,CASRPLGQGMHIQYF,TGTGCCAGCAGACCCCTCGGACAGGGAATGCACATTCAGTACTTC
TRBV6-1,TRBD1,few,TRBJ1-1,CASSATGYAEAFF,TGTGCCAGCAGTGCGACAGGGTACGCTGAAGCTTTCTTT
TRBV4-1,NA,NA,TRBJ1-2,CASSQVLAGQWYGYTF,TGCGCCAGCAGCCAAGTACTAGCTGGACAATGGTATGGCTACACCTTC
TRBV29-1,TRBD1,NA,TRBJ1-2,CSVVNRGNYGYTF,TGCAGCGTTGTGAACAGGGGAAACTATGGCTACACCTTC
TRBV4-1,NA,NA,TRBJ1-1,CASSQGPGHSTEAFF,TGCGCCAGCAGCCAAGGCCCGGGACACTCCACTGAAGCTTTCTTT
TRBV7-3,NA,NA,TRBJ1-1,CASSLTGNTEAFF,TGTGCCAGCAGCTTAACCGGGAACACTGAAGCTTTCTTT
TRBV6-8,NA,NA,TRBJ1-1,CASSYKRSSCPLNTEAFF,TGTGCCAGCAGTTACAAAAGGAGCTCTTGTCCCCTGAACACTGAAGCTTTCTTT
TRBV7-6,TRBD2,NA,TRBJ2-7,CASSFGTISGEQYF,TGTGCCAGCAGCTTTGGGACTATCTCTGGCGAGCAGTACTTC
TRBV19,TRBD1,NA,TRBJ1-2,CASRAGTGGWDYGYTF,TGTGCCAGTAGGGCCGGGACAGGGGGTTGGGACTATGGCTACACCTTC
TRBV9,TRBD2,NA,TRBJ2-2,CASSPGTSYTGELFF,TGTGCCAGCAGCCCTGGGACTAGCTACACCGGGGAGCTGTTTTTT
TRBV28,NA,NA,TRBJ1-4,CASSPVEAGWKLFF,TGTGCCAGCAGTCCTGTGGAGGCCGGGTGGAAACTGTTTTTT
TRBV9,NA,NA,TRBJ2-3,CASSVGPGVDTQYF,TGTGCCAGCAGCGTAGGCCCGGGAGTGGATACGCAGTATTTT
TRBV5-4,TRBD1,NA,TRBJ2-7,CASSFGQGIHEQYF,TGTGCCAGCAGCTTTGGACAGGGGATCCACGAGCAGTACTTC
TRBV6-1,TRBD1,few,TRBJ1-4,CASSLERGLEEKLFF,TGTGCCAGCAGTTTAGAGAGGGGGCTGGAAGAAAAACTGTTTTTT
TRBV5-1,NA,once,TRBJ2-7,CASSLSGLSYEQYF,TGCGCCAGCAGCTTGTCTGGGCTTTCCTACGAGCAGTACTTC
TRBV29-1,NA,NA,TRBJ2-1,CSVAGQAYEQFF,TGCAGCGTTGCCGGCCAGGCCTATGAGCAGTTCTTC
TRBV10-3,NA,NA,TRBJ2-7,CAISEFRDEQYF,TGTGCCATCAGTGAGTTTCGGGACGAGCAGTACTTC
TRBV6-5,NA,once,TRBJ1-6,CASTRQENSPLHF,TGTGCCAGCACCCGACAGGAGAATTCACCCCTCCACTTT
TRBV6-1,NA,NA,TRBJ1-2,CASSERGSGGYTF,TGTGCCAGCAGTGAACGCGGATCGGGAGGCTACACCTTC
TRBV25-1,NA,few,TRBJ1-1,CASSEGRGLYTEAFF,TGTGCCAGCAGTGAGGGTAGAGGGCTGTACACTGAAGCTTTCTTT
TRBV5-4,NA,NA,TRBJ2-5,CASSLAGETQYF,TGTGCCAGCAGCTTGGCCGGTGAGACCCAGTACTTC
TRBV5-4,NA,NA,TRBJ1-2,CASSSDRVTGYTF,TGTGCCAGCAGCTCGGACAGAGTCACGGGCTACACCTTC
TRBV7-9,NA,few,TRBJ1-3,CASSSRGPGNTIYF,TGTGCCAGCAGCTCGCGGGGGCCTGGAAACACCATATATTTT
TRBV30,NA,NA,TRBJ1-2,CAWSPRDYGYTF,TGTGCCTGGAGTCCGCGGGACTATGGCTACACCTTC
TRBV9,NA,NA,TRBJ1-1,CASSGHDRNTEAFF,TGTGCCAGCAGCGGTCACGACAGGAACACTGAAGCTTTCTTT
TRBV4-1,TRBD1,few,TRBJ1-6,CASSQDRQGWSPLHF,TGCGCCAGCAGCCAAGATCGACAGGGGTGGTCACCCCTCCACTTT
TRBV6-1,TRBD1,NA,TRBJ1-5,CASSDDRGLQPQHF,TGTGCCAGCAGTGATGACAGGGGGCTCCAGCCCCAGCATTTT
TRBV10-1,NA,NA,TRBJ2-2,CASSREDTGELFF,TGCGCCAGCAGCCGGGAAGACACCGGGGAGCTGTTTTTT
TRBV4-3,NA,few,TRBJ2-7,CASSQDQLGETYEQYF,TGCGCCAGCAGCCAAGATCAACTGGGAGAAACCTACGAGCAGTACTTC
TRBV6-1,TRBD1,NA,TRBJ1-1,CASSENTGVNTEAFF,TGTGCCAGCAGCGAAAATACAGGGGTGAACACTGAAGCTTTCTTT
TRBV30,NA,few,TRBJ1-1,CAWSEQGNTEAFF,TGTGCCTGGAGTGAGCAGGGGAACACTGAAGCTTTCTTT
TRBV18,NA,NA,TRBJ1-1,CASSHSPGGTDKAFF,TGTGCCAGCTCACATTCCCCTGGGGGGACGGACAAAGCTTTCTTT
TRBV5-6,NA,few,TRBJ2-7,CASSSLGEDYEQYF,TGTGCCAGCAGCTCGCTAGGGGAAGATTACGAGCAGTACTTC
TRBV18,TRBD1,NA,TRBJ2-7,CASSTSTGDEQYF,TGTGCCAGCTCAACCTCTACAGGGGACGAGCAGTACTTC
TRBV9,NA,NA,TRBJ1-5,CASSAGDWVFQPQHF,TGTGCCAGCAGCGCCGGGGACTGGGTCTTTCAGCCCCAGCATTTT
TRBV30,TRBD1,NA,TRBJ2-3,CAWSQGAGGDTQYF,TGTGCCTGGTCACAGGGGGCCGGGGGAGATACGCAGTATTTT
TRBV4-2,NA,NA,TRBJ2-7,CASSQDPSDFSYEQYF,TGTGCCAGCAGCCAAGATCCTAGCGACTTCTCCTACGAGCAGTACTTC
TRBV19,TRBD2,once,TRBJ2-3,CASSLTSGGLTDTQYF,TGTGCCAGTAGTCTTACTAGCGGGGGACTCACAGATACGCAGTATTTT
TRBV19,TRBD1,NA,TRBJ1-1,CASSVGRDSLNTEAFF,TGTGCCAGTAGCGTAGGCCGGGACAGTTTGAACACTGAAGCTTTCTTT
TRBV6-1,NA,once,TRBJ2-1,CASSETGDFSYNEQFF,TGTGCCAGCAGTGAGACCGGGGACTTCTCCTACAATGAGCAGTTCTTC
TRBV5-5,TRBD1,few,TRBJ2-1,CASSYRTGSQWEQFF,TGTGCCAGCAGCTATAGGACAGGGTCACAATGGGAGCAGTTCTTC
TRBV7-3,NA,NA,TRBJ2-2,CASRAGNVGELFF,TGTGCCAGCCGTGCAGGGAACGTCGGGGAGCTGTTTTTT
TRBV6-1,NA,NA,TRBJ2-7,CASSDSYVYEQYF,TGTGCCAGCAGTGACTCCTATGTCTACGAGCAGTACTTC
TRBV6-1,TRBD1,NA,TRBJ2-7,CASRPDRMSEQYF,TGTGCCAGCAGACCGGACAGGATGTCCGAGCAGTACTTC
TRBV5-1,NA,few,TRBJ1-3,CASSLQGLVPGNTIYF,TGCGCCAGCAGCTTACAGGGACTAGTTCCTGGAAACACCATATATTTT
TRBV19,NA,few,TRBJ1-1,CASSIDGGTEAFF,TGTGCCAGTAGTATTGACGGCGGGACTGAAGCTTTCTTT
TRBV7-9,TRBD2,NA,TRBJ2-7,CAITSGAGSYEQYF,TGTGCCATCACAAGCGGGGCGGGCTCCTACGAGCAGTACTTC
TRBV9,NA,NA,TRBJ2-3,CASSVGGGRVSTDTQYF,TGTGCCAGCAGCGTAGGGGGTGGGAGAGTTAGCACAGATACGCAGTATTTT
TRBV6-5,NA,NA,TRBJ1-6,CASRRTLQSHSPLHF,TGTGCCAGCAGACGGACATTGCAGTCTCATTCACCCCTCCACTTT
TRBV6-6,TRBD1,NA,TRBJ1-5,CASSPGTGVNDQPQHF,TGTGCCAGCAGTCCCGGGACAGGGGTCAATGATCAGCCCCAGCATTTT
TRBV30,NA,NA,TRBJ1-4,CAWSVLGATNEKLFF,TGTGCCTGGAGTGTACTGGGAGCGACTAATGAAAAACTGTTTTTT
TRBV30,TRBD1,NA,TRBJ1-1,CAWDRGRGNTEAFF,TGTGCTTGGGACAGGGGGCGGGGGAACACTGAAGCTTTCTTT